The clone carrying this TCR beta chain was picked up many times. The sample comes from a study of T-cell reconstitution after alpha-beta-depleted transplantation in children. The germline CDR1 and CDR2 sequences are SGHDT and YYEEEE. This CDR3 region has 15 residues. Trimming removed 1 base at V and 0 bases at J, with 10 bases between. The library targeted TCRbeta and was prepared with unique molecular identifiers. In TCRdb, the PCR reads were re-called with MiXCR into one record per CDR3 protein. The data hold 600,000 to 700,000 distinct CDR3 sequences, with 15% to 20% observed a single time. The sequence derives from a human donor who donated a stem cell graft to a child with acute myeloid leukemia. The specimen was PBMCs from the stem cell graft donor, collected from the stem cell graft. V is TRBV5-6 and J is TRBJ1-1; D uncertain. The CDR3 nucleotides are TGTGCCAGCAGCTTGATAGGGCGGATGAACACTGAAGCTTTCTTT. Encoded protein: CASSLIGRMNTEAFF.